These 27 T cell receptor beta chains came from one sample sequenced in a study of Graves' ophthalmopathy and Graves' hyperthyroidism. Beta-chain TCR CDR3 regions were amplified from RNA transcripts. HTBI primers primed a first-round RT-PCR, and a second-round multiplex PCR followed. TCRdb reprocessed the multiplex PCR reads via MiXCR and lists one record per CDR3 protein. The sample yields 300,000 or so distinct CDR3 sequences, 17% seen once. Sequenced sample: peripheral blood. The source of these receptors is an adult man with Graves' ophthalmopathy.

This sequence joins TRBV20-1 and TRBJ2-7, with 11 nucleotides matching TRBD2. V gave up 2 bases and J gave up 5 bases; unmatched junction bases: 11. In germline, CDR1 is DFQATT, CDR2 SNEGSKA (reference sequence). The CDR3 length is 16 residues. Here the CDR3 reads CSARSPAGTSGDEQYF. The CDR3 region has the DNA TGCAGTGCTAGAAGCCCAGCCGGGACTAGCGGCGACGAGCAGTACTTC.

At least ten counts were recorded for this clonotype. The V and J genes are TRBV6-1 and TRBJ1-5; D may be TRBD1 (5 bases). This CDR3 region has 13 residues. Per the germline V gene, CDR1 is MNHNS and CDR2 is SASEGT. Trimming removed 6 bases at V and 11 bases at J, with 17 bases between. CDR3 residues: CASSPRDGRAQHF. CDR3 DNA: TGTGCCAGCAGCCCAAGGGACGGGCGGGCCCAGCATTTT.

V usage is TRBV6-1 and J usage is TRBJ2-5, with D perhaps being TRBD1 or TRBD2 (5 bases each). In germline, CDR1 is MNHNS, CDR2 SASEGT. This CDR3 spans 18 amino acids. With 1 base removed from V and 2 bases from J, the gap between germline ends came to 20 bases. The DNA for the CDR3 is TGTGCCAGCAGTGAAGGTTGGGTTGAGGGATGGGGGCAAGAGACCCAGTACTTC. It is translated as CASSEGWVEGWGQETQYF.

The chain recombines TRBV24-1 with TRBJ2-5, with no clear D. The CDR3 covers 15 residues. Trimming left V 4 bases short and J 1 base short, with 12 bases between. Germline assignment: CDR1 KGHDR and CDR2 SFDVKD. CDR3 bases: TGTGCCACCAGTGACCACAAACCAGCCCAAGAGACCCAGTACTTC. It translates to CATSDHKPAQETQYF.

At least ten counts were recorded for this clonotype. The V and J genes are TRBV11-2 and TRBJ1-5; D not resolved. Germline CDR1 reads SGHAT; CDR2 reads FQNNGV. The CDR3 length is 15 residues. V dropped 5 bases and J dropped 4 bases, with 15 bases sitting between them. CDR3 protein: CASSRRADGNQPQHF. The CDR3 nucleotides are TGTGCCAGCAGCCGTCGTGCGGACGGAAATCAGCCCCAGCATTTT.

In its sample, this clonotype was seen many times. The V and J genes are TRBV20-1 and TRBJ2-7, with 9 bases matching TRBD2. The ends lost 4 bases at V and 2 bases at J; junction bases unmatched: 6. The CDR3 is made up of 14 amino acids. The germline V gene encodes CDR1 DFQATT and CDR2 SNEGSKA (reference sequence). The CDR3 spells CSAKVPSGTYEQYF. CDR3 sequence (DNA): TGCAGTGCTAAAGTACCTAGCGGGACCTACGAGCAGTACTTC.

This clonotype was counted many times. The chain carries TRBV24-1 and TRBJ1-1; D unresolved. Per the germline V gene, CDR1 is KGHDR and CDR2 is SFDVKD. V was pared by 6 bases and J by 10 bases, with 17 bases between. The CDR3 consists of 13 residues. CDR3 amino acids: CATSTRRSSTAFF. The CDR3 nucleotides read TGTGCCACCAGTACAAGACGGTCCTCTACAGCTTTCTTT.

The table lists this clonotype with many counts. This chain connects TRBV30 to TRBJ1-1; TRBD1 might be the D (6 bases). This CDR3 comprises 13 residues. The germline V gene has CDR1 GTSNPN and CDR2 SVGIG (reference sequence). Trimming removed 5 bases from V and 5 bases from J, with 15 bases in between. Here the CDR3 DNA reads TGTGCCTGGGCCGGGGGCACGAGGACTGAAGCTTTCTTT. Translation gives CAWAGGTRTEAFF.

CDR3 loop: CAISGSQGSSYEQYF. The CDR3 bases are TGTGCCATCAGTGGGTCACAGGGGTCTTCCTACGAGCAGTACTTC. V usage is TRBV10-3 and J usage is TRBJ2-7; TRBD1 aligns across 7 bases. The CDR3 extends over 15 amino acids. Per germline, CDR1 ENHRY and CDR2 SYGVKD. V was pared by 4 bases and J by 1 base, with 7 bases of the junction left unmatched.

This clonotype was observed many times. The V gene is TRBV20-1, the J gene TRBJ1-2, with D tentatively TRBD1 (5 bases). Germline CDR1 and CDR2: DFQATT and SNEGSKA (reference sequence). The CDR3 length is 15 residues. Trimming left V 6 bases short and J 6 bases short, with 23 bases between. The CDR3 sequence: CSAPPSRERFDGYTF. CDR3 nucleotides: TGCAGTGCCCCACCATCCAGGGAGAGGTTTGATGGCTACACCTTC.

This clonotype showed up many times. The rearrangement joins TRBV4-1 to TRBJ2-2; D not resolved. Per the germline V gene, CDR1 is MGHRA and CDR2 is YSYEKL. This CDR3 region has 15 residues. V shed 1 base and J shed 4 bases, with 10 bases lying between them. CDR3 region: CASSQGPERTGELFF. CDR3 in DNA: TGCGCCAGCAGCCAAGGTCCGGAACGCACCGGGGAGCTGTTTTTT.

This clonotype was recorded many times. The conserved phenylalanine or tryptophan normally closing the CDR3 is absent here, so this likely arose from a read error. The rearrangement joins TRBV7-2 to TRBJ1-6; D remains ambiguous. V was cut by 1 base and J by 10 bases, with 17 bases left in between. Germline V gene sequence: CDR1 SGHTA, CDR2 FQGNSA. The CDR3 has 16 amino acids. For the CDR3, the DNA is TGTGCCAGCAGCTTAGGTCCGGTCGGATCCGGGTCACCCCTCCACCTT. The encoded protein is CASSLGPVGSGSPLHL.

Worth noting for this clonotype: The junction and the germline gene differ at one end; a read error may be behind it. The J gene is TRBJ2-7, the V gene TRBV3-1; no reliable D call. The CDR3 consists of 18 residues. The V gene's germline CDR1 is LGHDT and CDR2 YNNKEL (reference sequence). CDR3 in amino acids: CASGQTRSRRKFAYEQYF. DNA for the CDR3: TGTGCCAGCGGCCAAACCCGGTCCCGCCGGAAGTTCGCCTACGAGCAGTACTTC.

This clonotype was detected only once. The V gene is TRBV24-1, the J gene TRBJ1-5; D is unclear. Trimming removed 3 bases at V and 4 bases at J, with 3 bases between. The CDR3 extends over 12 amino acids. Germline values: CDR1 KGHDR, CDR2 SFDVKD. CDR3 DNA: TGTGCCACCAGTGATCAGAATCAGCCCCAGCATTTT. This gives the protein CATSDQNQPQHF.

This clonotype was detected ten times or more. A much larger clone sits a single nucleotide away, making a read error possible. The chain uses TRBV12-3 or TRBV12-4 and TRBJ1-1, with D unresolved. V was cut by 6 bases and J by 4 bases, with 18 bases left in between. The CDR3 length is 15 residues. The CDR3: CASSPPRQVPTEAFF. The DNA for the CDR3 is TGTGCCAGCAGCCCCCCCCGTCAGGTCCCCACTGAAGCTTTCTTT.

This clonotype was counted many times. DNA of the CDR3: TGCAGTGCTAGAGACTCCAACCAGGGGTACTCCTACGAGCAGTACTTC. It encodes CSARDSNQGYSYEQYF. V usage is TRBV20-1 and J usage is TRBJ2-7, with D perhaps matching TRBD1 (6 bases). The V end was cut by 0 bases, the J end by 0 bases, with 15 bases between. CDR3 size: 16 residues. Germline CDR1 and CDR2: DFQATT and SNEGSKA (reference sequence).

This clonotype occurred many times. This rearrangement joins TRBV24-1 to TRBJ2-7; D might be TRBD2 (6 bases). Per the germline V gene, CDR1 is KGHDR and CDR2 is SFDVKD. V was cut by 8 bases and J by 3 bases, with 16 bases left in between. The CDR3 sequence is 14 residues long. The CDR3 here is CATIRRTTSYEQYF. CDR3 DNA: TGTGCCACCATTCGGCGGACTACCAGCTACGAGCAGTACTTC.

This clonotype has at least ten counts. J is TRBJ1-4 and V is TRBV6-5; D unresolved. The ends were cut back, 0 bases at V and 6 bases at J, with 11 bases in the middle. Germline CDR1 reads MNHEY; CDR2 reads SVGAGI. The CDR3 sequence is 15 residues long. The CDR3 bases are TGTGCCAGCAGTTACTCGGACGGTGGAGATGAAAAACTGTTTTTT. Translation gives CASSYSDGGDEKLFF.

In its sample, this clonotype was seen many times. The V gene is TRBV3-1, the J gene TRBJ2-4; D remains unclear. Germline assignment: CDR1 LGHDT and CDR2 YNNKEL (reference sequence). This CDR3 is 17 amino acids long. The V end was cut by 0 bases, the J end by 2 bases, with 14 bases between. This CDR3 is CASSQEGIPGPKNIQYF. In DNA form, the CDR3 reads TGTGCCAGCAGCCAAGAAGGGATTCCTGGGCCCAAAAACATTCAGTACTTC.

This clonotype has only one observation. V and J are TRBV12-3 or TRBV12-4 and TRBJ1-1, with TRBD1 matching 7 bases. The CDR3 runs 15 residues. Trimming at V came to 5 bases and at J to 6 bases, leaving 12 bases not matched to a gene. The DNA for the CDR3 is TGTGCCAGCAGTGCAGAGGGGGCGCGTTATTCTGAAGCTTTCTTT. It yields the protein CASSAEGARYSEAFF.

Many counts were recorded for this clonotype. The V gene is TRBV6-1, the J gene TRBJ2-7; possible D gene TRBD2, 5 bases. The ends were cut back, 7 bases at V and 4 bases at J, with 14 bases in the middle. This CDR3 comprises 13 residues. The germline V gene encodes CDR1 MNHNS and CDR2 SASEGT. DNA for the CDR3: TGTGCCAGCACCGGAGGCAGGTCTTACGAGCAGTACTTC. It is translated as CASTGGRSYEQYF.

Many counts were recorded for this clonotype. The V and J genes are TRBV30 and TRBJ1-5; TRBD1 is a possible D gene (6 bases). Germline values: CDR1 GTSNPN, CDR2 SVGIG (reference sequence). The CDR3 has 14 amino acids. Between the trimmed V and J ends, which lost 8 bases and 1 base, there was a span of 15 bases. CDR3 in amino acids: CATSDRRSNQPQHF. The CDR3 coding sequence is TGTGCCACCTCAGACAGGCGGAGCAATCAGCCCCAGCATTTT.

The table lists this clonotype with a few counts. Here the CDR3 reads CSARDFRDPLGYGYTF. CDR3 coding DNA: TGCAGTGCTAGAGATTTTCGAGACCCGCTAGGCTATGGCTACACCTTC. The chain is built from TRBV20-1 and TRBJ1-2; D gene unclear. Germline V lookup: CDR1 DFQATT, CDR2 SNEGSKA (reference sequence). This CDR3 is 16 amino acids long. The V end lost 0 bases, the J end lost 4 bases, and 18 bases lay between the germline ends.

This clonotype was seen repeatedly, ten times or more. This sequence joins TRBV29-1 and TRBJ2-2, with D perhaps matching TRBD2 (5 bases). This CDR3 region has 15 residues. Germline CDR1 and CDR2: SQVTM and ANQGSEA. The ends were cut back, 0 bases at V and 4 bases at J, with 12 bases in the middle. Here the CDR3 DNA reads TGCAGCGTTGAAGATGGAGGAAGGTCCACCGGGGAGCTGTTTTTT. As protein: CSVEDGGRSTGELFF.

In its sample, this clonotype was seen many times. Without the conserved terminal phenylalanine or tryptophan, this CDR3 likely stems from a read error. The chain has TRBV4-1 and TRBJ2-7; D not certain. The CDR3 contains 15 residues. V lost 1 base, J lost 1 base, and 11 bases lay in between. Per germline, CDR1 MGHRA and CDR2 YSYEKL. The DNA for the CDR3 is TGCGCCAGCAGCCAAGGTTTCGTGAGGTCCTACGAGCAGTACCTC. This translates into CASSQGFVRSYEQYL.

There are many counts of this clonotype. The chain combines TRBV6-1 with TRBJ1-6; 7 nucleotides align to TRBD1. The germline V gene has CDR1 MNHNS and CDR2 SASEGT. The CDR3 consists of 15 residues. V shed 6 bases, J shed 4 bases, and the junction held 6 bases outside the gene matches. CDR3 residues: CASRERGQYNSPLHF. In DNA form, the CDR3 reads TGTGCCAGCAGGGAAAGGGGACAGTATAATTCACCCCTCCACTTT.

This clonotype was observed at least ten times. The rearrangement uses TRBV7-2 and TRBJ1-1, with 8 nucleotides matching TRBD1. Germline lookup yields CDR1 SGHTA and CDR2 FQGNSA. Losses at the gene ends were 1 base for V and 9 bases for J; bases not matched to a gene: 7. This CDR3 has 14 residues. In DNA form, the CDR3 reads TGTGCCAGCAGCTTAGGAGGTGGGACAGGCCAAGCTTTCTTT. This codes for CASSLGGGTGQAFF.